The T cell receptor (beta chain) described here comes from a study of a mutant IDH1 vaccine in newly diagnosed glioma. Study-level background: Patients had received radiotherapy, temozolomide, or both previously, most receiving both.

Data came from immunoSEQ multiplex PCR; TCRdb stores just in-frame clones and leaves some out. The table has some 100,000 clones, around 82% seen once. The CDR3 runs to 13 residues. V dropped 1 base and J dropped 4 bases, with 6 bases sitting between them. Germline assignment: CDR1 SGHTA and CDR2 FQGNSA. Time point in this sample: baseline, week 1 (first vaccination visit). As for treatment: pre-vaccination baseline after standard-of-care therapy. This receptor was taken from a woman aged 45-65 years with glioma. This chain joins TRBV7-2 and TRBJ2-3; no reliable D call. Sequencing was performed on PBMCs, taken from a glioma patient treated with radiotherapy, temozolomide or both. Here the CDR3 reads CASSLVRADTQYF. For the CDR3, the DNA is TGTGCCAGCAGCTTAGTACGAGCAGATACGCAGTATTTT.